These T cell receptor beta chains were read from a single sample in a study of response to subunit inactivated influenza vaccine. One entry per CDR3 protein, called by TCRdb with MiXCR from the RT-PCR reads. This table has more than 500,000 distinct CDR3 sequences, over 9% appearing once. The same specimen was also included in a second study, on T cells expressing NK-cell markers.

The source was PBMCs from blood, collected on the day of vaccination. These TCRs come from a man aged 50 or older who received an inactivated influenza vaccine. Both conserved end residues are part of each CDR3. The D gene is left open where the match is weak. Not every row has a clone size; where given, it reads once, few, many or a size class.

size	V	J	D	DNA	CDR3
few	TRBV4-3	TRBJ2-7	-	TGCGCCAGCAGCCAAGACCCGGGTGGGAGCTACGAGCAGTACTTC	CASSQDPGGSYEQYF
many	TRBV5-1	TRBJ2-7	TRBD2	TGCGCCAGCAGCTTCGTACTAGCGGGAGGAACCTACGAGCAGTACTTC	CASSFVLAGGTYEQYF
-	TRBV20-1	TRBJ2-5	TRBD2	TGCAGTGCATCACTAGCGGGGGACTTGGGGACCCAGTACTTC	CSASLAGDLGTQYF
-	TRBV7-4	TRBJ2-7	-	TGTGCCAGCAGCTTAGTGGTGGGCCGCTACGAGCAGTACTTC	CASSLVVGRYEQYF
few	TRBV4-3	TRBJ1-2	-	TGCGCCAGCAGCCAAGATCAGCTAGCTGGCTATGGCTACACCTTC	CASSQDQLAGYGYTF
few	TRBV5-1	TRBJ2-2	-	TGCGCCAGCAGCTTGTTTCGGGAATCCGGGGAGCTGTTTTTT	CASSLFRESGELFF
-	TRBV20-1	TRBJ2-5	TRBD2	TGCAGTGCCAGACTAGCGGGGGAGTACCAAGAGACCCAGTACTTC	CSARLAGEYQETQYF
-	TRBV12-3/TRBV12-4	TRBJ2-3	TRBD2	TGTGCCAGCAGTCGAATAGCGGGAGGAGCAGATACGCAGTATTTT	CASSRIAGGADTQYF
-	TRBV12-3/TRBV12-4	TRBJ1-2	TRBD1	TGTGCCACAAACAGGGGACCCTATGGCTACACCTTC	CATNRGPYGYTF
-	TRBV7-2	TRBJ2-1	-	TGTGCCAGCAGCACCTCTCCGGGAAACTACAATGAGCAGTTCTTC	CASSTSPGNYNEQFF
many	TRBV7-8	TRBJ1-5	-	TGTGCCAGCACCACCTCCGGTCAGCCCCAGCATTTT	CASTTSGQPQHF
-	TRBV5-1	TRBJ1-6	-	TGCGCCAGCAGCCTAGGCGGGGCAGGGAGATCACCCCTCCACTTT	CASSLGGAGRSPLHF
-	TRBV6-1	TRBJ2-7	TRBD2	TGTGCCAGCAGTCTTGGGGCTAGCGGATATTACGAGCAGTACTTC	CASSLGASGYYEQYF
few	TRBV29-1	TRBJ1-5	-	TGCAGCGTTGCGGGGGCGCATGGCAATCAGCCCCAGCATTTT	CSVAGAHGNQPQHF
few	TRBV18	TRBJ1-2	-	TGTGCCAGCTCACCGACCGGTTGGCCCCCAGCTGGCTACACCTTC	CASSPTGWPPAGYTF
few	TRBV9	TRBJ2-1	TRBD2	TGTGCCAGCACCAGGGGTAGCGGGACCTACAATGAGCAGTTCTTC	CASTRGSGTYNEQFF
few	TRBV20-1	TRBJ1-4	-	TGCAGTGCTAGTGACGAGGAAAGTGAAAAACTGTTTTTT	CSASDEESEKLFF
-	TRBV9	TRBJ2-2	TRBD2	TGTGCCAGCAGCGCTAGGACTAGCGGGAACGGGGAGCTGTTTTTT	CASSARTSGNGELFF
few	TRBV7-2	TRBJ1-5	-	TGTGCCAGCAGCGGACAACAGGGAAATCAGCCCCAGCATTTT	CASSGQQGNQPQHF
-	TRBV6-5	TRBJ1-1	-	TGTGCCAGCAGTTACGTCAGGGACACTGAAGCTTTCTTT	CASSYVRDTEAFF
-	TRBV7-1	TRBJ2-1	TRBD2	TGTGCCAGCAGCTCTCGTTCCGGGACTAGCGGGGGTGGCTCCTACAATGAGCAGTTCTTC	CASSSRSGTSGGGSYNEQFF
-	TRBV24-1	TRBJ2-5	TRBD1	TGTGCCACCAGTGATACACAGGGGAAGTACCAAGAGACCCAGTACTTC	CATSDTQGKYQETQYF
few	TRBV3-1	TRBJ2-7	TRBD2	TGTGCCAGCAGCCCTACTAGCGGGAGAGACGAGCAGTACTTC	CASSPTSGRDEQYF
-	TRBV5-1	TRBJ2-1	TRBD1	TGCGCCAGCAGCTTGATCGACAGGGTGGTTGAGCAGTTCTTC	CASSLIDRVVEQFF
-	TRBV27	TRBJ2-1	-	TGTGCCAGCAGCCCGGGACCTCCCCCAGACAATGAGCAGTTCTTC	CASSPGPPPDNEQFF
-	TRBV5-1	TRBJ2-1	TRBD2	TGCGCCAGTAGGACTAGCGGGTATTACAATGAGCAGTTCTTC	CASRTSGYYNEQFF
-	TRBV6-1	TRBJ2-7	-	TGTGCCAGCAGTGTCGCGGGGCCCACCTACGAGCAGTACTTC	CASSVAGPTYEQYF
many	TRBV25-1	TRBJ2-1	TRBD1	TGTGCCAGCAGTGGGGGGCAGGACAGGGGCGCGCGATACAATGAGCAGTTCTTC	CASSGGQDRGARYNEQFF
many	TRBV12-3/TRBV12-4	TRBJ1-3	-	TGTGCCAGCAGACTCGACCTTGCAGTCTCTGGAAACACCATATATTTT	CASRLDLAVSGNTIYF
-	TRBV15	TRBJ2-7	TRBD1	TGTGCCACCAGCAGAGTAGGCAGGGGGTACGAGCAGTACTTC	CATSRVGRGYEQYF
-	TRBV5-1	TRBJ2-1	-	TGCGCCAGCAGCTTGGCCCTGGGAGGAGGCAATGAGCAGTTCTTC	CASSLALGGGNEQFF
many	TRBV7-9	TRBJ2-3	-	TGTGCCAGCACCTTATCGGATACGCAGTATTTT	CASTLSDTQYF
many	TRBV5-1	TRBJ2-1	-	TGCGCCAGCAGCTTGGAGGTACTGAAAGGCTCCTACAATGAGCAGTTCTTC	CASSLEVLKGSYNEQFF
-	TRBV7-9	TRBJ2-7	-	TGTGCCAGCAGCTTAGGGTCGTTAGCGAACAGCTACGAGCAGTACTTC	CASSLGSLANSYEQYF
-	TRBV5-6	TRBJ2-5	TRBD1	TGTGCCAGCAGGCAGACAGGGGCCCGAGAGACCCAGTACTTC	CASRQTGARETQYF
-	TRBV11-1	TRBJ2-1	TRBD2	TGTGCCAGCAGCCCCCTCGGGCTCGCGGGAGGGCCTATCTCCTACAATGAGCAGTTCTTC	CASSPLGLAGGPISYNEQFF
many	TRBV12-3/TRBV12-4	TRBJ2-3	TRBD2	TGTGCCAGCCGGGGACTAGCTCCGACCCAAGATACGCAGTATTTT	CASRGLAPTQDTQYF
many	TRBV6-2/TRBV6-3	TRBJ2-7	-	TGTGCCAGCAGAAGGAAGGGGAATTCCTACGAGCAGTACTTC	CASRRKGNSYEQYF
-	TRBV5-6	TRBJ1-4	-	TGTGCCAGCAGCTTGGGACGGGTTAATGAAAAACTGTTTTTT	CASSLGRVNEKLFF
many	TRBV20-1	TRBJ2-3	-	TGCAGTGCTGGACGGGGCCAAACGGATACGCAGTATTTT	CSAGRGQTDTQYF
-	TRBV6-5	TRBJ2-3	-	TGTGCCAGCAGTTACGCAACGGGGCGGGATACGCAGTATTTT	CASSYATGRDTQYF
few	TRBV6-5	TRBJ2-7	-	TGTGCCAGCAGTTACTCCCAGGGGAGGGGGTACGAGCAGTACTTC	CASSYSQGRGYEQYF
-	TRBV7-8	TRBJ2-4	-	TGTGCCAGCAGCCCGACTAGGGGCATTCAGTACTTC	CASSPTRGIQYF
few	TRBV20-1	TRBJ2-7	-	TGCAGTGCTAGAGATCCGGGGGCTGCTCCCTACGAGCAGTACTTC	CSARDPGAAPYEQYF
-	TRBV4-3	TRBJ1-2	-	TGCGCCAGCAGCCAAGCACAGGGCTATGGCTACACCTTC	CASSQAQGYGYTF
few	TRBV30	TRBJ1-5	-	TGTGCCTGGAGTGCGACGGTTAGCAATCAGCCCCAGCATTTT	CAWSATVSNQPQHF
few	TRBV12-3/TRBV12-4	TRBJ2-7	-	TGTGCCAGCAAACCGCGGCAGAATACCTACGAGCAGTACTTC	CASKPRQNTYEQYF
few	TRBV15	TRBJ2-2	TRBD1	TGTGCCACCAGCACAAGGAGGACAGGTTCGAACACCGGGGAGCTGTTTTTT	CATSTRRTGSNTGELFF
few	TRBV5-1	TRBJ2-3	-	TGCGCCAGCAGCTTTGGGGGCAGGGCCAGCACAGATACGCAGTATTTT	CASSFGGRASTDTQYF
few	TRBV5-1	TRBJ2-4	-	TGCGCCAGCAGCTTGGAGAGAACTGGGGCGAACATTCAGTACTTC	CASSLERTGANIQYF
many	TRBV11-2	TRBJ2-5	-	TGTGCCAGCAGCCCTCAATGGACCCAAGAGACCCAGTACTTC	CASSPQWTQETQYF
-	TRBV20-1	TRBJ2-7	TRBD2	TGCAGTGCTAACGGACTAGCGGGACCCTACGAGCAGTACTTC	CSANGLAGPYEQYF
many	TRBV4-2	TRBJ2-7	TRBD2	TGTGCCAGCAGCCAAGACCGGACTAGCGGGGTCCAGTACTTC	CASSQDRTSGVQYF
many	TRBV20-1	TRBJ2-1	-	TGCAGTGCTAGTATCCATTACAATGAGCAGTTCTTC	CSASIHYNEQFF
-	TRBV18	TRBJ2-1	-	TGTGCCAGCTCACCCGGGGTTTCCTACAATGAGCAGTTCTTC	CASSPGVSYNEQFF
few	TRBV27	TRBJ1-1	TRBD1	TGTGCCAGCAGGATTGGACAGGGGGGAACTGAAGCTTTCTTT	CASRIGQGGTEAFF
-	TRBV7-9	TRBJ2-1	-	TGTGCCAGCAGCTCGATGACTGGCCTCTACAATGAGCAGTTCTTC	CASSSMTGLYNEQFF
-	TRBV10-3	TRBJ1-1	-	TGTGCCACCCAAGCGGGGTCGGTGAACACTGAAGCTTTCTTT	CATQAGSVNTEAFF
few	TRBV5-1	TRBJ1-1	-	TGCGCCAGCAGCTTGGCCGGGGATGAAGCTTTCTTT	CASSLAGDEAFF